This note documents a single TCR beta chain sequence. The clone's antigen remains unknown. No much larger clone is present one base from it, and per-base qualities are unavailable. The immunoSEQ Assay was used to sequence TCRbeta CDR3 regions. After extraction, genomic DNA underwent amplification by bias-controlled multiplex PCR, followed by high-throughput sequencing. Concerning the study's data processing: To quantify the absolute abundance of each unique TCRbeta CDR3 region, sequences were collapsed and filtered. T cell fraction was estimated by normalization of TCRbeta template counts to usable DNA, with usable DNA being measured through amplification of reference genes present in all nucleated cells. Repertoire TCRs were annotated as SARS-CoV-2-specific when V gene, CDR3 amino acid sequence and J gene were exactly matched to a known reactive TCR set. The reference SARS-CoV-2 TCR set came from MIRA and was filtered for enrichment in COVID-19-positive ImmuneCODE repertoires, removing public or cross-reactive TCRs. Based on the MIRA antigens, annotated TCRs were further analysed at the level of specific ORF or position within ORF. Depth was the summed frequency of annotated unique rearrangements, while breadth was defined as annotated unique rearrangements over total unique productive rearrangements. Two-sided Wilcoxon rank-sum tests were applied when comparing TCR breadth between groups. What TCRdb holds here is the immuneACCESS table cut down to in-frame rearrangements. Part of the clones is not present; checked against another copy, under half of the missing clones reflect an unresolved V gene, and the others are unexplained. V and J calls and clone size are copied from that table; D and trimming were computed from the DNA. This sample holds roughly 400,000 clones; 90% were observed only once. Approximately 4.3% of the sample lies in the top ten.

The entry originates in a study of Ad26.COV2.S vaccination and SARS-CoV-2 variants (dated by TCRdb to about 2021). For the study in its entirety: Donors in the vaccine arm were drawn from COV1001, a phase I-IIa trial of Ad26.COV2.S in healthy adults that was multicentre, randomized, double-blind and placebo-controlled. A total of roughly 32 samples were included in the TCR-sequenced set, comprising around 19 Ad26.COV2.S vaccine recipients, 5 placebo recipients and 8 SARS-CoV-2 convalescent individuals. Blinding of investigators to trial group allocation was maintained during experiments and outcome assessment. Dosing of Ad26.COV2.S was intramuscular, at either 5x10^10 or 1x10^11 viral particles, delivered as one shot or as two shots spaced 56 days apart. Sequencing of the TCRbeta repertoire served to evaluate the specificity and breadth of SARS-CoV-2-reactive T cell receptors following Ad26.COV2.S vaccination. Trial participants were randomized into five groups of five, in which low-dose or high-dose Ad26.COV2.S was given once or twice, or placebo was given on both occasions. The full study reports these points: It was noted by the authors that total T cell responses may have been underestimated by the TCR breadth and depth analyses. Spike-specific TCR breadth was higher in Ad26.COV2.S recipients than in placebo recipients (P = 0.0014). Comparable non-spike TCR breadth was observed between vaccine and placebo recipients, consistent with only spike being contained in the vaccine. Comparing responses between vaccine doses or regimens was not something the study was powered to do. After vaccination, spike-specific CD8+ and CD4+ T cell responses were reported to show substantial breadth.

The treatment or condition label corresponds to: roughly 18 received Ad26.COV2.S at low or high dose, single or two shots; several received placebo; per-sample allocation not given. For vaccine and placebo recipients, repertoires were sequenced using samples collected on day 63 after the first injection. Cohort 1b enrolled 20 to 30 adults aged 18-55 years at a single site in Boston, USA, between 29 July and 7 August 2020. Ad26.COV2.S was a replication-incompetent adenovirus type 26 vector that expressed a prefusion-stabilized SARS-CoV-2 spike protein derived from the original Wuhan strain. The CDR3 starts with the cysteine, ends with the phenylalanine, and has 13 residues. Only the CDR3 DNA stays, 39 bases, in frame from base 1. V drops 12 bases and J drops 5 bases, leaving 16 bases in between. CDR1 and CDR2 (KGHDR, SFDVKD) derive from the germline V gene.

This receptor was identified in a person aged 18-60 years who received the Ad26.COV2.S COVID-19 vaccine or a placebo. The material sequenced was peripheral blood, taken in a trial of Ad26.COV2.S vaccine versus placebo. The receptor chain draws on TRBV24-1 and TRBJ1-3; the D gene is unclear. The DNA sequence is TGTGCCGCCACCGGCCGGGGAAGAAACACCATATATTTT. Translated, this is CAATGRGRNTIYF.